This TCR beta chain is drawn from a study of T cell responses to AZD1222 COVID-19 vaccine. General study points: Elevations in Spike-specific TCR breadth and depth followed administration of two AZD1222 doses. At 160-218 and 743-854, vaccine-associated CD4 TCRs were dominant, and they spanned spike. Females outnumbered males among donors, who were mostly white British; clonal diversity was possibly underestimated.

For this clone: Its antigen is not identified.

Germline CDR1 and CDR2: SGHDN and FVKESK. The CDR3 runs to 13 residues. V lost 1 base, J lost 4 bases, and 7 bases lay in between. Using immunoSEQ multiplex PCR, the repertoire was profiled, and TCRdb retains in-frame clones only, with some absent. Of approximately 74,000 clones in the sample, 70% to 85% were seen once. The sequence was collected from an adult in good health. V usage is TRBV14 and J usage is TRBJ1-1, with no clear D. Sequencing was performed on peripheral blood, taken on day 0 of AZD1222 vaccination. The CDR3 DNA reads as TGTGCCAGCAGCCAAGGATACGCCACTGAAGCTTTCTTT. This codes for CASSQGYATEAFF. Full variable domain (missing parts from reference TRBV14 and TRBJ1-1): EAGVTQFPSHSVIEKGQTVTLRCDPISGHDNLYWYRRVMGKEIKFLLHFVKESKQDESGMPNNRFLAERTGGTYSTLKVQPAELEDSGVYFCASSQGYATEAFFGQGTRLTVV.